This passage covers 32 T cell receptor beta chains from one sample sequenced in a study of blood T cell repertoires in COVID-19. The repertoire was sequenced with immunoSEQ multiplex PCR; TCRdb's copy has only in-frame clones and lacks some. The table records 250,000 to 300,000 clones, approximately 90% of them present only once. The sequencing sample was made of PBMCs or T cells enriched from blood (not recorded which). These receptors were obtained from a woman in her forties with acute COVID-19.

The chain is built from TRBV9 and TRBJ2-7; 9 bases agree with TRBD2. There are 18 residues in the CDR3. V shed 4 bases and J 7 bases; nucleotides not matched to a gene: 21. The germline V gene has CDR1 SGDLS and CDR2 YYNGEE. CDR3 protein: CASSPRDGVRGGLNEQYF. The CDR3 DNA reads TGTGCCAGCAGCCCACGCGACGGGGTGCGGGGGGGCCTCAATGAGCAGTACTTC. Together with reference TRBV9 and TRBJ2-7, the CDR3 gives the full variable domain: DSGVTQTPKHLITATGQRVTLRCSPRSGDLSVYWYQQSLDQGLQFLIQYYNGEERAKGNILERFSAQQFPDLHSELNLSSLELGDSALYFCASSPRDGVRGGLNEQYFGPGTRLTVT.

The V and J genes are TRBV30 and TRBJ2-7; D might be TRBD2 (5 bases). V was trimmed by 0 bases and J by 0 bases, leaving 12 bases between them. Germline V lookup: CDR1 GTSNPN, CDR2 SVGIG (reference sequence). The CDR3 has 15 amino acids. Here the CDR3 reads CAWSVPGWSSYEQYF. CDR3 bases: TGTGCCTGGAGTGTACCGGGGTGGAGCTCCTACGAGCAGTACTTC.

The V call is TRBV2, the J call TRBJ1-1; weak D call: TRBD1 (6 bases). With 3 bases removed from V and 11 bases from J, the gap between germline ends came to 13 bases. Germline V gene sequence: CDR1 SNHLY, CDR2 FYNNEI. The CDR3 totals 12 residues. DNA for the CDR3: TGTGCCAGCAGTGACAGGGGTCGAGATGCTTTCTTT. Protein sequence: CASSDRGRDAFF.

V and J are TRBV9 and TRBJ1-2; 7 bases are a match to TRBD1. The CDR3 has 13 residues. CDR1 and CDR2 (germline): SGDLS, YYNGEE. J gave up 8 bases and V 4 bases, and 8 bases lay outside the gene matches. The chain's CDR3 is CASSTAGGRGYTF. The CDR3, as DNA: TGTGCCAGCAGCACAGCAGGGGGACGGGGCTACACCTTC.

The rearrangement uses TRBV9 and TRBJ2-1; 15 bases line up with TRBD2. Germline CDR1 SGDLS, CDR2 YYNGEE. The CDR3 has 18 residues. The ends lost 0 bases at V and 5 bases at J; junction bases unmatched: 6. The CDR3 DNA is TGTGCCAGCAGCGTAGCTACCTGGACTAGCGGGAGGGACAATGAGCAGTTCTTC. Its protein product is CASSVATWTSGRDNEQFF.

The chain has TRBV30 and TRBJ2-2, with 8 positions matching TRBD1. The germline CDR1 and CDR2 sequences are GTSNPN and SVGIG (reference sequence). CDR3 size: 15 residues. V shed 7 bases, J shed 4 bases, and the junction held 11 bases outside the gene matches. CDR3: CASGRTGFGTGELFF. Here the CDR3 DNA reads TGTGCCTCCGGAAGGACAGGGTTTGGCACCGGGGAGCTGTTTTTT. Full variable domain (remainder filled in from reference TRBV30 and TRBJ2-2): SQTIHQWPATLVQPVGSPLSLECTVEGTSNPNLYWYRQAAGRGLQLLFYSVGIGQISSEVPQNLSASRPQDRQFILSSKKLLLSDSGFYLCASGRTGFGTGELFFGEGSRLTVL.

This clone was seen a single time. Other DNA sequences of this sample code for an identical CDR3. This chain uses TRBV7-3 with TRBJ2-2; D is possibly TRBD2 (6 bases). The CDR3 consists of 15 residues. Germline loops: CDR1 SGHTA, CDR2 FQGTGA. V gave up 3 bases and J gave up 1 base, with 9 bases separating them. CDR3 DNA sequence: TGTGCCAGCAGCTTTTCCGGGGGGAACACCGGGGAGCTGTTTTTT. This sequence encodes CASSFSGGNTGELFF. Full variable domain (missing parts from reference TRBV7-3 and TRBJ2-2): GAGVSQTPSNKVTEKGKYVELRCDPISGHTALYWYRQSLGQGPEFLIYFQGTGAADDSGLPNDRFFAVRPEGSVSTLKIQRTERGDSAVYLCASSFSGGNTGELFFGEGSRLTVL.

This CDR3 reads CATSPRDNSYEQYF. The CDR3 DNA reads as TGTGCCACCAGCCCCCGGGACAACTCCTACGAGCAGTACTTC. The rearrangement joins TRBV24-1 to TRBJ2-7, with D possibly matching TRBD1 (6 bases). Germline assignment: CDR1 KGHDR and CDR2 SFDVKD. This CDR3 contains 14 residues. The V end was cut by 7 bases, the J end by 0 bases, with 12 bases between.

The chain is built from TRBV7-2 and TRBJ1-6; D is unresolved. This CDR3 has 15 amino acids. Trimming took off 5 bases at V and 7 bases at J, with 15 bases between the two ends. Germline loops: CDR1 SGHTA, CDR2 FQGNSA. For the CDR3, the DNA is TGTGCCAGCAGCGCCCTACCGGGAAGAAATTCACCCCTCCACTTT. Its translation: CASSALPGRNSPLHF.

V and J are TRBV7-9 and TRBJ1-1; possibly TRBD1 for D (6 bases). The CDR3 sequence is 14 residues long. V was trimmed by 2 bases and J by 0 bases, leaving 7 bases between them. Germline values: CDR1 SEHNR, CDR2 FQNEAQ (reference sequence). This CDR3 is CASSLTGMNTEAFF. The CDR3 DNA is TGTGCCAGCAGCTTAACAGGGATGAACACTGAAGCTTTCTTT.

The V call is TRBV7-2, the J call TRBJ2-6; TRBD2 matches 7 bases. With V trimmed by 1 base and J by 2 bases, 8 bases remained unmatched. Germline values: CDR1 SGHTA, CDR2 FQGNSA. This CDR3 has 18 amino acids. The CDR3 region has the DNA TGTGCCAGCAGCTTAGGCTTCCCTGCGGGGGCTGGGGCCAACGTCCTGACTTTC. Its translation: CASSLGFPAGAGANVLTF.

This rearrangement joins TRBV2 to TRBJ1-2; the match to TRBD1 covers 7 bases. The CDR3 is 12 residues long. The germline gives CDR1 SNHLY, CDR2 FYNNEI. The CDR3 coding sequence is TGTGGCACGGGCGAGGGGGCGAGGGGCTACACCTTC. Its translation is CGTGEGARGYTF.

The chain couples TRBV5-4 to TRBJ1-1; a weak D match, TRBD1 (5 bases). Deletions cut 5 bases from V and 3 bases from J, with 14 bases between. CDR1 SGHNT and CDR2 YYREEE come from the germline V gene (reference sequence). This CDR3 has 14 residues. This CDR3 is CASSSRGGDTEAFF. In nucleotides, the CDR3 is TGTGCCAGCAGTTCGAGGGGAGGAGACACTGAAGCTTTCTTT.

The chain carries TRBV14 and TRBJ2-5; 11 nucleotides match TRBD2. The ends lost 7 bases at V and 5 bases at J; junction bases unmatched: 3. The CDR3 length is 13 residues. The germline gives CDR1 SGHDN, CDR2 FVKESK. The CDR3 DNA sequence: TGTGCCAGCAAGGGACTAGCGGAGGAGACCCAGTACTTC. It yields the protein CASKGLAEETQYF.

CDR3 in DNA: TGCAGCGTTGCCGGGGGACGGGAGACCCAGTACTTC. It codes for CSVAGGRETQYF. The gene calls are TRBV29-1 and TRBJ2-5, with D perhaps matching TRBD2 (6 bases). The V end was cut by 4 bases, the J end by 5 bases, with 11 bases between. Germline CDR1 reads SQVTM; CDR2 reads ANQGSEA. This CDR3 has 12 amino acids.

The chain has TRBV5-6 and TRBJ2-7, with a weak D call TRBD1 (8 bases). There are 14 residues in the CDR3. Between the trimmed V and J ends, which lost 2 bases and 5 bases, there was a span of 14 bases. The V gene's germline CDR1 is SGHDT and CDR2 YYEEEE. For the CDR3, the DNA is TGTGCCAGCAGCTTCCTACAGGGGGGGAACGAGCAGTACTTC. Residues: CASSFLQGGNEQYF. Supplemented by reference TRBV5-6 and TRBJ2-7, the full variable domain reads DAGVTQSPTHLIKTRGQQVTLRCSPKSGHDTVSWYQQALGQGPQFIFQYYEEEERQRGNFPDRFSGHQFPNYSSELNVNALLLGDSALYLCASSFLQGGNEQYFGPGTRLTVT.

V gene TRBV6-6 combines with J gene TRBJ1-2; 7 bases match TRBD1. The V gene's germline CDR1 is MNHNY and CDR2 SVGAGI (reference sequence). The V segment lost 0 bases and the J segment 6 bases; nucleotides outside the gene matches: 10. The CDR3 is 16 amino acids. In nucleotides, the CDR3 is TGTGCCAGCAGTTACTCTTCCCCGGGACAGATTCATGGCTACACCTTC. As protein: CASSYSSPGQIHGYTF.

The chain employs TRBV5-3 and TRBJ2-1, with TRBD2 identical over 10 bases. TRBV5-3 belongs to the ORF category, with a function that is uncertain. The CDR3 runs to 16 residues. The junction had 7 bases not matched to a gene; V was cut back by 0 bases and J by 7 bases. The CDR3 region is CARSLDQREGLNEQFF. The DNA of the CDR3 is TGTGCCAGAAGCTTGGACCAGCGGGAGGGCCTGAATGAGCAGTTCTTC.

CDR3 in DNA: TGTGCCAGCAGCTTCCGGAGGGGAAATGAGCAGTTCTTC. It translates to CASSFRRGNEQFF. This chain connects TRBV12-3 or TRBV12-4 to TRBJ2-1, with D possibly matching TRBD2 (6 bases). This CDR3 has 13 residues. The germline V and J ends were trimmed by 6 bases and 7 bases, with 13 bases remaining between them.

The chain uses TRBV2 and TRBJ1-5; D is possibly TRBD1 (5 bases). V lost 2 bases to trimming and J lost 0 bases, with 11 bases between them. CDR3 length: 16 amino acids. Germline-derived CDR1 and CDR2 are SNHLY and FYNNEI. The CDR3 region is CASSELGGNSNQPQHF. CDR3 sequence (DNA): TGTGCCAGCAGTGAATTGGGGGGTAATAGCAATCAGCCCCAGCATTTT.

The rearrangement joins TRBV4-1 to TRBJ1-5, with 8 positions matching TRBD1. J gave up 1 base and V 4 bases, and 6 bases lay outside the gene matches. The CDR3 loop spans 16 amino acids. From germline, CDR1 is MGHRA and CDR2 YSYEKL. The DNA for the CDR3 is TGCGCCAGCAGCCCCGTCGGACAGGGAAGCAATCAGCCCCAGCATTTT. Its protein is CASSPVGQGSNQPQHF.

This sequence joins TRBV3-1 (or the pseudogene TRBV3-2) and TRBJ2-7; 8 bases are shared with TRBD2. There are 17 residues in the CDR3. V shed 0 bases and J 3 bases; nucleotides not matched to a gene: 10. The germline gives CDR1 LGHDT, CDR2 YNNKEL (reference sequence). The CDR3, as DNA: TGTGCCAGCAGCCAAGAATCGGCGGGAGGAAGGAGCTACGAGCAGTACTTC. As protein: CASSQESAGGRSYEQYF.

The chain combines TRBV5-6 with TRBJ2-7; D call uncertain. This CDR3 spans 15 amino acids. The germline gives CDR1 SGHDT, CDR2 YYEEEE. V lost 4 bases and J lost 4, with 18 bases in between. The CDR3 sequence is CASSPLEPKRYEQYF. CDR3 bases: TGTGCCAGCAGCCCTCTTGAGCCCAAACGTTACGAGCAGTACTTC.

This chain joins TRBV27 and TRBJ2-5; TRBD2 might be the D (5 bases). The CDR3 length is 16 residues. Looked up from germline, CDR1 is MNHEY and CDR2 is SMNVEV (reference sequence). V was shortened by 4 bases and J by 0 bases, with 15 bases between the two germline ends. The CDR3 loop reads CASSSQRQSYQETQYF. The CDR3 DNA reads as TGTGCCAGCAGTTCCCAGCGGCAGTCGTACCAAGAGACCCAGTACTTC.

This sequence joins TRBV7-9 and TRBJ2-2; no clear D gene. V was pared by 0 bases and J by 2 bases, with 4 bases between. The germline V gene encodes CDR1 SEHNR and CDR2 FQNEAQ (reference sequence). The CDR3 has 14 amino acids. The CDR3, as DNA: TGTGCCAGCAGCTTAGCGGGCAACACCGGGGAGCTGTTTTTT. Protein product: CASSLAGNTGELFF.

V and J are TRBV27 and TRBJ1-1; D uncertain. Per germline, CDR1 MNHEY and CDR2 SMNVEV (reference sequence). The CDR3 totals 11 residues. V was pared by 4 bases and J by 11 bases, with 11 bases between. CDR3 sequence: CASSWGGLAFF. The CDR3 DNA reads as TGTGCCAGCAGTTGGGGAGGGTTGGCTTTCTTT.

The chain employs TRBV7-9 and TRBJ2-7; D might be TRBD2 (5 bases). Germline loops: CDR1 SEHNR, CDR2 FQNEAQ (reference sequence). The CDR3 sequence is 14 residues long. The V end was cut by 3 bases, the J end by 0 bases, with 9 bases between. Written as DNA, the CDR3 is TGTGCCAGCAGCTTGAGCGGTAGCTCCTACGAGCAGTACTTC. This translates into CASSLSGSSYEQYF.

The chain recombines TRBV2 with TRBJ2-5; weak D call: TRBD2 (5 bases). The CDR3 consists of 14 residues. The germline V gene encodes CDR1 SNHLY and CDR2 FYNNEI. With 6 bases removed from V and 4 bases from J, the gap between germline ends came to 15 bases. The CDR3 DNA reads TGTGCCAGCAGAAAACTAGGTATAGGAGAGACCCAGTACTTC. Encoded protein: CASRKLGIGETQYF.

The chain recombines TRBV10-3 with TRBJ2-1; a weak D match, TRBD2 (6 bases). Germline CDR1 is ENHRY and CDR2 is SYGVKD. This CDR3 has 14 residues. The V end was cut by 8 bases, the J end by 4 bases, with 15 bases between. For the CDR3, the DNA is TGTGCCATCGGAGGCGACGGGACTTACAATGAGCAGTTCTTC. Protein sequence: CAIGGDGTYNEQFF.

The chain is built from TRBV28 and TRBJ2-3; 8 bases map to TRBD2. CDR1 and CDR2 from the germline V gene are MDHEN and SYDVKM. The V gene end was trimmed by 5 bases and the J gene end by 4 bases; junction bases not matched to a gene: 5. The CDR3 runs 14 residues. The CDR3, as DNA: TGTGCCAGCAGTCCCCCCGGGGGGGCAGATACGCAGTATTTT. Its translation: CASSPPGGADTQYF.

The chain joins TRBV18 to TRBJ1-2, with 7 bases aligning to TRBD1. Germline V CDR1 and CDR2: KGHSH, LQKENI. V dropped 3 bases and J dropped 5; count of bases not matched to a gene: 6. The CDR3 runs to 14 residues. Here the CDR3 DNA reads TGTGCCAGCTCACCCTGGGACAGCAATTATGGCTACACCTTC. Protein product: CASSPWDSNYGYTF. Drawing the rest from reference TRBV18 and TRBJ1-2, the complete variable domain is NAGVMQNPRHLVRRRGQEARLRCSPMKGHSHVYWYRQLPEEGLKFMVYLQKENIIDESGMPKERFSAEFPKEGPSILRIQQVVRGDSAAYFCASSPWDSNYGYTFGSGTRLTVV.

The chain couples TRBV19 to TRBJ2-1; D not resolved. CDR1 LNHDA and CDR2 SQIVND come from the germline V gene (reference sequence). The CDR3 spans 12 residues. The V end was cut by 4 bases, the J end by 8 bases, with 9 bases between. The CDR3 loop reads CASSNELYEQFF. The CDR3 region has the DNA TGTGCCAGTAGTAATGAGTTATATGAGCAGTTCTTC.